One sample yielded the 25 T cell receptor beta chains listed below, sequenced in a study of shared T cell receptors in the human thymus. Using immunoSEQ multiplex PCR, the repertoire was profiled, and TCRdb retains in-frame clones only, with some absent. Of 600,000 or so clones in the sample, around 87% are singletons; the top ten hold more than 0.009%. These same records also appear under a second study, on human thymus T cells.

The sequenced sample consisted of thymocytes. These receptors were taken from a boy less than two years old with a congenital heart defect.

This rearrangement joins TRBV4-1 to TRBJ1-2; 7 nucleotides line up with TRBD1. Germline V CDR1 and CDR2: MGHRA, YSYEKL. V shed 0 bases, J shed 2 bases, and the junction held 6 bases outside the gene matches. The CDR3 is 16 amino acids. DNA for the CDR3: TGCGCCAGCAGCCAAGAGGCCTTGACAGGGAACTATGGCTACACCTTC. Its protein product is CASSQEALTGNYGYTF.

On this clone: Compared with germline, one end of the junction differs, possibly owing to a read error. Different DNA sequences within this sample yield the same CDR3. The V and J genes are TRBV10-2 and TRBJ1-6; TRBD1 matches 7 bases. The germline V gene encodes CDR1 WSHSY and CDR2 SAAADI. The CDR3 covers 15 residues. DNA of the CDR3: TGCGCCAGCAGAAACCGGGACAGCTATAATTCCCCCCTCCACTTT. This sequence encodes CASRNRDSYNSPLHF.

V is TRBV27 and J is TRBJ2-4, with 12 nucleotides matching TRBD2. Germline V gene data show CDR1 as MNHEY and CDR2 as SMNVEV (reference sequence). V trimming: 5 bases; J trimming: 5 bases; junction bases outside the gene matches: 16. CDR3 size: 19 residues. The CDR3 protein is CASSPSGTSGLRGENIQYF. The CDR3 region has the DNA TGTGCCAGCAGTCCATCAGGGACTAGCGGGTTGCGGGGTGAAAACATTCAGTACTTC.

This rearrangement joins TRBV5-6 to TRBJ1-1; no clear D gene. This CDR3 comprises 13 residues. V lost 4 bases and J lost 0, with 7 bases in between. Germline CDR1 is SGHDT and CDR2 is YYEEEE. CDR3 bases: TGTGCCAGCAGCCTAGAACTGAACACTGAAGCTTTCTTT. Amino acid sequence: CASSLELNTEAFF.

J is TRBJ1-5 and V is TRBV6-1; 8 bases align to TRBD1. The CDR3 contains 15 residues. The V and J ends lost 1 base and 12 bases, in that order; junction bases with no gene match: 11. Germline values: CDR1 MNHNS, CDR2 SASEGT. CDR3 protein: CASSEVSGGKRDQHF. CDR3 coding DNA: TGTGCCAGCAGTGAAGTGTCAGGGGGCAAGAGAGACCAGCATTTT.

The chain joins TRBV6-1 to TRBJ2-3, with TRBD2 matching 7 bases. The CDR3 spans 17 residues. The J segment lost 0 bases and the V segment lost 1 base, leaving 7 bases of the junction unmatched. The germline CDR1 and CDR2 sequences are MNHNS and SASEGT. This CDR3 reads CASSEDPLAISTDTQYF. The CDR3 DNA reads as TGTGCCAGCAGTGAAGATCCACTAGCGATAAGCACAGATACGCAGTATTTT.

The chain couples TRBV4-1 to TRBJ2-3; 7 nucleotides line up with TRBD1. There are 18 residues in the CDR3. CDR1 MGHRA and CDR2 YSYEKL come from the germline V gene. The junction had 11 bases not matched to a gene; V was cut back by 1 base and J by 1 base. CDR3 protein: CASSQGLLGDRRTDTQYF. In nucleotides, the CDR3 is TGCGCCAGCAGCCAAGGACTACTAGGGGACAGACGCACAGATACGCAGTATTTT.

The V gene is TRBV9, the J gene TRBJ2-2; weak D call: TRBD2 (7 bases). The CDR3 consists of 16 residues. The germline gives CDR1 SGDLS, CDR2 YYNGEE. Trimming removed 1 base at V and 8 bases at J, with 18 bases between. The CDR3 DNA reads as TGTGCCAGCAGCGTAACGGCGGGGGCCACCTATGGGGAGCTGTTTTTT. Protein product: CASSVTAGATYGELFF. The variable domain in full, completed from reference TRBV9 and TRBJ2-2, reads DSGVTQTPKHLITATGQRVTLRCSPRSGDLSVYWYQQSLDQGLQFLIQYYNGEERAKGNILERFSAQQFPDLHSELNLSSLELGDSALYFCASSVTAGATYGELFFGEGSRLTVL.

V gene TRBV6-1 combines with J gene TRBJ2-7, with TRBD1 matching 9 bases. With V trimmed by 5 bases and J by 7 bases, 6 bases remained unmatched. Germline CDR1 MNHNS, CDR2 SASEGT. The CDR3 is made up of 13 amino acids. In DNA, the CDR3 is TGTGCCAGCAGTACGGGACAGGGCAGGGAGCAGTACTTC. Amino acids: CASSTGQGREQYF.

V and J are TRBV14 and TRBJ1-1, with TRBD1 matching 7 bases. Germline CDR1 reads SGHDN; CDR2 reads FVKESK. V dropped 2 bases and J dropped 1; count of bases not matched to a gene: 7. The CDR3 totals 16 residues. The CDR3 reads CASSQPGQTPNTEAFF. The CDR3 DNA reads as TGTGCCAGCAGCCAACCGGGACAGACACCGAACACTGAAGCTTTCTTT. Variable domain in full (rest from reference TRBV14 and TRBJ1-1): EAGVTQFPSHSVIEKGQTVTLRCDPISGHDNLYWYRRVMGKEIKFLLHFVKESKQDESGMPNNRFLAERTGGTYSTLKVQPAELEDSGVYFCASSQPGQTPNTEAFFGQGTRLTVV.

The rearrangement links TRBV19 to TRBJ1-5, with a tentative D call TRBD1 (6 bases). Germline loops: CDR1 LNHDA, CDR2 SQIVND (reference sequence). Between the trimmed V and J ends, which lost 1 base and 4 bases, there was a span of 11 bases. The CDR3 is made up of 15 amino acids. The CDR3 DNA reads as TGTGCCAGTAGTATAGGGGCAGGGGCGAATCAGCCCCAGCATTTT. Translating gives CASSIGAGANQPQHF.

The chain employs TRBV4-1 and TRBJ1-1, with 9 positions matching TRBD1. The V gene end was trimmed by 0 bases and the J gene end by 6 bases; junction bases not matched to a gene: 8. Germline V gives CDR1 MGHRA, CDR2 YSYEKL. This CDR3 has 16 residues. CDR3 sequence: CASSQEMQQGAAEAFF. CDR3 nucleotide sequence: TGCGCCAGCAGCCAAGAGATGCAACAGGGGGCTGCTGAAGCTTTCTTT.

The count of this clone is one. The CDR3 DNA reads TGCGCCAGCAGCACAGGACTAGATGGCTACACCTTC. Amino acid sequence: CASSTGLDGYTF. V gene TRBV5-1 combines with J gene TRBJ1-2; tentative D call: TRBD1 (5 bases). Between the trimmed V and J ends, which lost 4 bases and 6 bases, there was a span of 10 bases. The germline V gene encodes CDR1 SGHRS and CDR2 YFSETQ. This CDR3 has 12 amino acids.

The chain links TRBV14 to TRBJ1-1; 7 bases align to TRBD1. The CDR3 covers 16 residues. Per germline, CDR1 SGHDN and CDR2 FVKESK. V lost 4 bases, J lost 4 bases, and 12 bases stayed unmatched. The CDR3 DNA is TGTGCCAGCAGCCCGGTGACAGGGATGGTTGTCACTGAAGCTTTCTTT. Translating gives CASSPVTGMVVTEAFF.

The CDR3 bases are TGTGCCAGCAGCGACCGGGACAGGGGAAAGTCTACTGAAGCTTTCTTT. Translating gives CASSDRDRGKSTEAFF. The chain carries TRBV4-2 and TRBJ1-1; 10 positions agree with TRBD1. With V trimmed by 5 bases and J by 5 bases, 11 bases remained unmatched. This CDR3 has 16 residues. Per germline, CDR1 LGHNA and CDR2 YNFKEQ.

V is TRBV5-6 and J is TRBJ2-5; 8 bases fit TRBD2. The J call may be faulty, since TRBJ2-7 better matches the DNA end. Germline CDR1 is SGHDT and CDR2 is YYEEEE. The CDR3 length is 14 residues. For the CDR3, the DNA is TGTGCCAGCAGCTTAGCGGGAGATAATTACGAGCAGTACTTC. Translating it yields CASSLAGDNYEQYF.

The CDR3 sequence is CASSLAGGEAFF. The CDR3, as DNA: TGTGCCAGCAGCTTAGCAGGGGGCGAAGCTTTCTTT. The chain joins TRBV7-2 to TRBJ1-1; 7 positions match TRBD1. Germline V gene data show CDR1 as SGHTA and CDR2 as FQGNSA. V was clipped by 0 bases and J by 8 bases; unmatched bases: 0. There are 12 residues in the CDR3.

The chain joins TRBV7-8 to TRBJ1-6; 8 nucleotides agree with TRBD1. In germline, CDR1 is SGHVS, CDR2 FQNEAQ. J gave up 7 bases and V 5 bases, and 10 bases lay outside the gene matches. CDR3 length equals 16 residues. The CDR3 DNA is TGTGCCAGCAGCACCCCCGGACAGGGTCTAAATTCACCCCTCCACTTT. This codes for CASSTPGQGLNSPLHF.

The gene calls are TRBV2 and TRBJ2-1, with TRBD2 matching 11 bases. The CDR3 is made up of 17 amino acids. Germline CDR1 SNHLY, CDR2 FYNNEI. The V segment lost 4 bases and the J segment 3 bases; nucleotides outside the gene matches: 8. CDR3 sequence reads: CASSGYGLAGIYNEQFF. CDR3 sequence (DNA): TGTGCCAGCAGTGGCTATGGACTAGCGGGCATCTACAATGAGCAGTTCTTC.

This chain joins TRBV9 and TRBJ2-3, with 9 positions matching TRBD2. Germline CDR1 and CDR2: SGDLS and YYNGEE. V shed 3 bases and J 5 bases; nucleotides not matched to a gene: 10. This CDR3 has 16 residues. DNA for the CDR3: TGTGCCAGCAGCGGGTTAAGGACTAGCGTCGGAGATACGCAGTATTTT. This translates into CASSGLRTSVGDTQYF.

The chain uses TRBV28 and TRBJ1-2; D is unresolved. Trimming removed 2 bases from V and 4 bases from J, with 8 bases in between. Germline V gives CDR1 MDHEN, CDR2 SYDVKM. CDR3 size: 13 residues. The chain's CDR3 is CASSLPGIYGYTF. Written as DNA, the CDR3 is TGTGCCAGCAGTTTACCCGGGATCTATGGCTACACCTTC.

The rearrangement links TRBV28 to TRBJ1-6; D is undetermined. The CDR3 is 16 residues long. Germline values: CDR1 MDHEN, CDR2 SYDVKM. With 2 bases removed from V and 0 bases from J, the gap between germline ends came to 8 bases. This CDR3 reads CASSLTGGSYNSPLHF. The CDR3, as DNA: TGTGCCAGCAGTTTAACCGGCGGCTCCTATAATTCACCCCTCCACTTT.

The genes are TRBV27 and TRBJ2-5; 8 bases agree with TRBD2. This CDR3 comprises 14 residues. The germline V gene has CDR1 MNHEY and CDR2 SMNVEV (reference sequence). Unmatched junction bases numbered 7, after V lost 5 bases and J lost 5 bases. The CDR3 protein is CASSLRTSSETQYF. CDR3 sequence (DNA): TGTGCCAGCAGTCTACGGACTAGCTCTGAGACCCAGTACTTC.

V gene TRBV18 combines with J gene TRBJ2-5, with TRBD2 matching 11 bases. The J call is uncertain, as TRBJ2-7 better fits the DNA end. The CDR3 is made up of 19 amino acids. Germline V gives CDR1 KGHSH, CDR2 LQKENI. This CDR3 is CASSPGQEGTGTSGYEQYF. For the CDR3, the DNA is TGTGCCAGCTCACCAGGACAGGAGGGTACCGGGACTAGCGGCTACGAGCAGTACTTC.

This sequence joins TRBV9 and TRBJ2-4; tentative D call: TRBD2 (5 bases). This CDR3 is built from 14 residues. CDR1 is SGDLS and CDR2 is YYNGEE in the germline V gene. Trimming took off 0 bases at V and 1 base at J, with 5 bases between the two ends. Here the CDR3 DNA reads TGTGCCAGCAGCGTAGGCGGGGCCAAAAACATTCAGTACTTC. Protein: CASSVGGAKNIQYF. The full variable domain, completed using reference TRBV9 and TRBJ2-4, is DSGVTQTPKHLITATGQRVTLRCSPRSGDLSVYWYQQSLDQGLQFLIQYYNGEERAKGNILERFSAQQFPDLHSELNLSSLELGDSALYFCASSVGGAKNIQYFGAGTRLSVL.